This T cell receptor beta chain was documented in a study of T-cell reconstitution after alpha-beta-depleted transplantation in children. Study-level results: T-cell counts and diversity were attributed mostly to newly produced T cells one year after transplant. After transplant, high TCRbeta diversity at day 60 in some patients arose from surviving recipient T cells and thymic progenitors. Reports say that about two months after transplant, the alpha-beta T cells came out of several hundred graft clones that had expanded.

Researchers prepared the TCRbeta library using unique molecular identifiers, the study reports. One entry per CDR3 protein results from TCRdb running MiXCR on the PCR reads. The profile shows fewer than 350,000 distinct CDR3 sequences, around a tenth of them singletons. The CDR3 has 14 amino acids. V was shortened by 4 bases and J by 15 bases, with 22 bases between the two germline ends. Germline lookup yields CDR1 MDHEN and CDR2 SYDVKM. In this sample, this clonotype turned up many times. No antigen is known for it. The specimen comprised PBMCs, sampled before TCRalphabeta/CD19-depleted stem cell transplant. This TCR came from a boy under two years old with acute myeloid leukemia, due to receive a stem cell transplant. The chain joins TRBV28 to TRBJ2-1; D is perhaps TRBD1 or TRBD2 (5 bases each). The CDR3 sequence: CASSSTRDHPLAFF. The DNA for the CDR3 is TGTGCCAGCAGTTCAACCCGGGACCACCCATTGGCGTTCTTC. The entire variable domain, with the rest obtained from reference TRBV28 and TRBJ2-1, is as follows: DVKVTQSSRYLVKRTGEKVFLECVQDMDHENMFWYRQDPGLGLRLIYFSYDVKMKEKGDIPEGYSVSREKKERFSLILESASTNQTSMYLCASSSTRDHPLAFFGPGTRLTVL.